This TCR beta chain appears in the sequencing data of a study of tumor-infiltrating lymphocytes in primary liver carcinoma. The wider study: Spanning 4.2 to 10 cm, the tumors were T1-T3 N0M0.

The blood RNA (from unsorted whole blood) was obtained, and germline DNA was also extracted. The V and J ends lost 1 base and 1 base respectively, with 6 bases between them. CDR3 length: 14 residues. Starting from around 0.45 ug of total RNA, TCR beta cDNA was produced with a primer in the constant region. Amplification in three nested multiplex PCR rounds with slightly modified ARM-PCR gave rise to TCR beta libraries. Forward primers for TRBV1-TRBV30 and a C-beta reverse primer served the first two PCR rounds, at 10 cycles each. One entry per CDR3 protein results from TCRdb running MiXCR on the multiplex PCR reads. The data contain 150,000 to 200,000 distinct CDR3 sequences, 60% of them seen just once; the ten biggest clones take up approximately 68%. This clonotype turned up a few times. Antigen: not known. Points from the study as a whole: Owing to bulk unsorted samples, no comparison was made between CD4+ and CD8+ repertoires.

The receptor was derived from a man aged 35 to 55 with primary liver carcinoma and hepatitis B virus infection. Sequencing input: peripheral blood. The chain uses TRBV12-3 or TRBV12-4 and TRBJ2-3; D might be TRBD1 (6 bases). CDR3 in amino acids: CASSLGTGTDTQYF. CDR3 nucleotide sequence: TGTGCCAGCAGTTTAGGGACAGGCACAGATACGCAGTATTTT.